This TCR beta chain was sequenced in a study of beta chain features in type 1 diabetes. About the study: Roughly 110,000,000 sorted cells were examined across all samples. Study-wide results and limits: Moderate but significant shortening of TCRB CDR3s was recorded in all four CD4+ subsets from Type 1 diabetes patients. The study found fewer insertions and more deletions at VDJ junctions in type 1 diabetes patients.

Expressed TCRB transcripts were sequenced because the isolated RNA had all been reverse transcribed beforehand. Repertoires were generated with immunoSEQ multiplex PCR, while TCRdb's copy carries only in-frame clones and drops some. The profile covers over 700,000 clones, with about 17% appearing a single time and 0.023% taken by the ten largest. This clone was seen more than once but under ten times. Its antigen is not identified. From germline, CDR1 is MDHEN and CDR2 SYDVKM. The CDR3 consists of 15 residues. Trimming took 6 bases from V and 5 from J, leaving 19 bases between them. The TCR was taken from a woman aged 18-29 years in good health. The sequenced sample consisted of naive CD4+ T cells from blood. V and J are TRBV28 and TRBJ1-1; D remains ambiguous. CDR3 residues: CASRSGKRRWTEAFF. The CDR3 DNA reads as TGTGCCAGCAGGTCCGGGAAGAGGCGGTGGACTGAAGCTTTCTTT.